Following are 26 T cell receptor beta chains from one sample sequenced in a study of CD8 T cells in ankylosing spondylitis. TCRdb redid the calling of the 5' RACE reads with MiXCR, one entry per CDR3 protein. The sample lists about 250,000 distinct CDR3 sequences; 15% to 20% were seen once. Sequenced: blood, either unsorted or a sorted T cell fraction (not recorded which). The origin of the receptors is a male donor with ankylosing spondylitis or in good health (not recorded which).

CDR3 amino acids: CASSWTTSGQETQYF. CDR3 nucleotides: TGTGCCAGCAGCTGGACGACTAGCGGCCAAGAGACCCAGTACTTC. V and J are TRBV7-2 and TRBJ2-5; 9 bases are shared with TRBD2. The CDR3 contains 15 residues. The germline V gene has CDR1 SGHTA and CDR2 FQGNSA. V gave up 4 bases and J gave up 1 base; unmatched junction bases: 4.

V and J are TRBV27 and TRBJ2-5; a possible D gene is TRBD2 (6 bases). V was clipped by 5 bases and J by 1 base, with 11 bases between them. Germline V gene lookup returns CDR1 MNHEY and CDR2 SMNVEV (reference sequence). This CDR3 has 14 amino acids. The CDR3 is CASSLTSSQETQYF. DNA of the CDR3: TGTGCCAGCAGTCTAACTAGCAGCCAAGAGACCCAGTACTTC.

The CDR3 loop reads CASSEWRGGLNEQFF. In DNA, the CDR3 is TGCGCCAGCAGCGAGTGGCGGGGTGGGCTCAATGAGCAGTTCTTC. The rearrangement joins TRBV5-1 to TRBJ2-1; TRBD2 is a possible D gene (6 bases). CDR1 and CDR2 (germline): SGHRS, YFSETQ. With 4 bases removed from V and 6 bases from J, the gap between germline ends came to 17 bases. The CDR3 spans 15 residues.

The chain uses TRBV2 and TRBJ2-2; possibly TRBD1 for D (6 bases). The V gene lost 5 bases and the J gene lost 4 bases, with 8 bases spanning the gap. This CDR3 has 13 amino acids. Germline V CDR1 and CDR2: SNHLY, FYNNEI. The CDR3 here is CASSWTVTGELFF. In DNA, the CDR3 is TGTGCCAGCAGTTGGACAGTCACCGGGGAGCTGTTTTTT. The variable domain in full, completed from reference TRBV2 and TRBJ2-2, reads EPEVTQTPSHQVTQMGQEVILRCVPISNHLYFYWYRQILGQKVEFLVSFYNNEISEKSEIFDDQFSVERPDGSNFTLKIRSTKLEDSAMYFCASSWTVTGELFFGEGSRLTVL.

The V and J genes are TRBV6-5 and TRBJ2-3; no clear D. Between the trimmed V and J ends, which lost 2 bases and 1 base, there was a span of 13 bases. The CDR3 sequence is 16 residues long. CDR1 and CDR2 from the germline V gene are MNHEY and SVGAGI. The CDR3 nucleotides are TGTGCCAGCAGTTACGACCACTCTTACGGCACAGATACGCAGTATTTT. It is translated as CASSYDHSYGTDTQYF.

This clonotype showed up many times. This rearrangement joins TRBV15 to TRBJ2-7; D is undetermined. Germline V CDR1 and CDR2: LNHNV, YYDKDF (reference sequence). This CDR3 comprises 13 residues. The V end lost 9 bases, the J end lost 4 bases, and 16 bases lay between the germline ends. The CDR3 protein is CATKSAEWYEQYF. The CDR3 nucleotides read TGTGCCACTAAGAGCGCAGAGTGGTACGAGCAGTACTTC. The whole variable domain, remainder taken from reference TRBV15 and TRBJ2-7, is DAMVIQNPRYQVTQFGKPVTLSCSQTLNHNVMYWYQQKSSQAPKLLFHYYDKDFNNEADTPDNFQSRRPNTSFCFLDIRSPGLGDTAMYLCATKSAEWYEQYFGPGTRLTVT.

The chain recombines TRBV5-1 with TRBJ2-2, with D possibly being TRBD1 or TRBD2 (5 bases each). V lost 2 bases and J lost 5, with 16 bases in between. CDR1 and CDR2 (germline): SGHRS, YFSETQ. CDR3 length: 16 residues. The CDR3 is CASSFGLGERTGELFF. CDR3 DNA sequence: TGCGCCAGCAGCTTTGGTCTGGGGGAGAGGACCGGGGAGCTGTTTTTT.

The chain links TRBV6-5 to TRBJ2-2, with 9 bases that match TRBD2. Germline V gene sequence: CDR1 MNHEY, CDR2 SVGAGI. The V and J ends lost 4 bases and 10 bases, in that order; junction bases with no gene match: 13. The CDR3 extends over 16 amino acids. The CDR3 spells CASSSISGRLWVELFF. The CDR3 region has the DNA TGTGCCAGCAGTTCCATTAGCGGGAGACTCTGGGTGGAGCTGTTTTTT.

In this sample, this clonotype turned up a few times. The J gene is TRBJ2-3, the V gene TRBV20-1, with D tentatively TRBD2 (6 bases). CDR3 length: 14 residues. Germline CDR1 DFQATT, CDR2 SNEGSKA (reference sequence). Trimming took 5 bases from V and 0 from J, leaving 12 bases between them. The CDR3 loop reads CSAVAETSTDTQYF. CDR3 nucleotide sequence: TGCAGTGCTGTAGCGGAAACTAGCACAGATACGCAGTATTTT.

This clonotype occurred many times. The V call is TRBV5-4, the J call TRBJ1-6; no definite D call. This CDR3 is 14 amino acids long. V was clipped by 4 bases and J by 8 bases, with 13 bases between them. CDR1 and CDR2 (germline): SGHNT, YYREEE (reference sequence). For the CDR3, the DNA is TGTGCCAGCAGCCCTAGGACGGATTATTCACCCCTCCACTTT. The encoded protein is CASSPRTDYSPLHF.

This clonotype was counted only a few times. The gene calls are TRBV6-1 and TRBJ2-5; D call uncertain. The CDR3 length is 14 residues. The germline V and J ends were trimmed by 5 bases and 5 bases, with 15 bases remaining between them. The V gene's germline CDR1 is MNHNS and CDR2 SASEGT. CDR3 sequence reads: CASSKFRLEETQYF. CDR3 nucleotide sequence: TGTGCCAGCAGTAAGTTCAGACTCGAGGAGACCCAGTACTTC.

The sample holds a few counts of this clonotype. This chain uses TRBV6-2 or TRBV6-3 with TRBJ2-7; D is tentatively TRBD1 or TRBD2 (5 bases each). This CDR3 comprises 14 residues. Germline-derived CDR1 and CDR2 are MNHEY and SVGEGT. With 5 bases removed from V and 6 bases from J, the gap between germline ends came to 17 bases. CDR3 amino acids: CASSEPGTSGEQYF. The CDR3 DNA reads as TGTGCCAGCAGTGAGCCCGGGACCTCCGGCGAGCAGTACTTC.

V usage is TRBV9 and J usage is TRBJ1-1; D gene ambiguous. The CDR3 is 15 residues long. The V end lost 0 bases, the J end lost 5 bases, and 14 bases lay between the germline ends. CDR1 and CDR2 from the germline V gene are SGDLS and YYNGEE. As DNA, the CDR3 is TGTGCCAGCAGCGTAGGTCCGGGGATAGGTACTGAAGCTTTCTTT. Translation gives CASSVGPGIGTEAFF.

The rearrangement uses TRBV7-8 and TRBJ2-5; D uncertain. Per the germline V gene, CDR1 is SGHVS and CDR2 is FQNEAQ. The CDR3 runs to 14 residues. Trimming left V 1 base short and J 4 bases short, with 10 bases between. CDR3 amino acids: CASSLDFIRETQYF. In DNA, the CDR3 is TGTGCCAGCAGCTTAGACTTCATTCGAGAGACCCAGTACTTC.

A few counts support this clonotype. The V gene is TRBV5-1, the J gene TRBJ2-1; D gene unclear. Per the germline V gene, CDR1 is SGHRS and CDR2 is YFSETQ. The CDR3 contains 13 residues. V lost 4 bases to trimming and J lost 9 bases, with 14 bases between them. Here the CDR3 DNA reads TGCGCCAGCAGCGGGTGGGGTCCAGGTGAGCAGTTCTTC. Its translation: CASSGWGPGEQFF.

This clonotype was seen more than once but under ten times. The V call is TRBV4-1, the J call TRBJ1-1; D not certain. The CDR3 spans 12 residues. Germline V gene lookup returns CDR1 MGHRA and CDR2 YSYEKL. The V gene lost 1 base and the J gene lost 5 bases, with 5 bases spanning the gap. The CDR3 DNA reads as TGCGCCAGCAGCCAAGTCAGGACTGAAGCTTTCTTT. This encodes CASSQVRTEAFF.

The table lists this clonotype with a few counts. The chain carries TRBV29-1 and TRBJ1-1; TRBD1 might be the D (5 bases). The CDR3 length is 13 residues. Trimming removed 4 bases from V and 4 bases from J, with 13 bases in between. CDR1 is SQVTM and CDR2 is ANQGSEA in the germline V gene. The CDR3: CSVGPGIGTEAFF. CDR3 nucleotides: TGCAGCGTTGGGCCAGGGATCGGCACTGAAGCTTTCTTT.

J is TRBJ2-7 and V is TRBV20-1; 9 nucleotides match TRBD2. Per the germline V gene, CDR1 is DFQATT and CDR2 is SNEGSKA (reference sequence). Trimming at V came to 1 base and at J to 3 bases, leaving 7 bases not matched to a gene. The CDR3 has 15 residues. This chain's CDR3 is CSARGLAGLFYEQYF. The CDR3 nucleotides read TGCAGTGCTAGAGGTCTAGCGGGACTCTTCTACGAGCAGTACTTC.

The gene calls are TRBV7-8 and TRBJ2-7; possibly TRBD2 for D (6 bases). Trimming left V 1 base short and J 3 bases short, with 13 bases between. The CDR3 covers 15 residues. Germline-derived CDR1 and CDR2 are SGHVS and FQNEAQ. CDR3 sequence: CASSLGGGLYYEQYF. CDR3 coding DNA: TGTGCCAGCAGCTTAGGGGGAGGCCTCTACTACGAGCAGTACTTC.

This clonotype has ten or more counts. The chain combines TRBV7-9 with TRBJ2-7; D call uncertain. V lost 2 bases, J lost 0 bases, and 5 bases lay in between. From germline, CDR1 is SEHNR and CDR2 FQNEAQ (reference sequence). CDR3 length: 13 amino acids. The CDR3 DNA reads TGTGCCAGCAGCTTACCCAGCTCCTACGAGCAGTACTTC. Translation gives CASSLPSSYEQYF.

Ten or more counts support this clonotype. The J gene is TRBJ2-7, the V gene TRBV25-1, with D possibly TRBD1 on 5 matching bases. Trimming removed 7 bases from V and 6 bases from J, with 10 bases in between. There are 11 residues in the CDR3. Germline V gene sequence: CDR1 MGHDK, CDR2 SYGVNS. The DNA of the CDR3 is TGTGCCAGCAAAAGCAGGGCCGAGCAGTACTTC. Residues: CASKSRAEQYF.

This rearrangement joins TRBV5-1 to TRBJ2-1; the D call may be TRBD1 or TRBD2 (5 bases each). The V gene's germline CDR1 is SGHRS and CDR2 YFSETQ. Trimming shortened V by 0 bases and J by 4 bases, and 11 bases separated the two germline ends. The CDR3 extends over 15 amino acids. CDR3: CASSLEGTSYNEQFF. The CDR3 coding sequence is TGCGCCAGCAGCTTGGAGGGGACCTCATACAATGAGCAGTTCTTC.

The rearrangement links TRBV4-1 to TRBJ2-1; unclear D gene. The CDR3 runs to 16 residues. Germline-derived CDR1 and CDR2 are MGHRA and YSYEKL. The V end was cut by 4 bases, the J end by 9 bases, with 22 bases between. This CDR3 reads CASSPGLSEGFGEQFF. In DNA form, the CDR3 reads TGCGCCAGCAGCCCCGGTCTTTCGGAAGGTTTCGGTGAGCAGTTCTTC.

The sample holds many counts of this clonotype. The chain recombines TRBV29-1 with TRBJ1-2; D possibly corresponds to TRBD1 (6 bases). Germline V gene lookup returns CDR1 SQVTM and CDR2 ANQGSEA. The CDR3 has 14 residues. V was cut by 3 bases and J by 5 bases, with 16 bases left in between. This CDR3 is CSVELTGQGYGYTF. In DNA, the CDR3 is TGCAGCGTTGAGTTAACCGGGCAGGGGTATGGCTACACCTTC. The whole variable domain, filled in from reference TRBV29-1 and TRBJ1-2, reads SAVISQKPSRDICQRGTSLTIQCQVDSQVTMMFWYRQQPGQSLTLIATANQGSEATYESGFVIDKFPISRPNLTFSTLTVSNMSPEDSSIYLCSVELTGQGYGYTFGSGTRLTVV.

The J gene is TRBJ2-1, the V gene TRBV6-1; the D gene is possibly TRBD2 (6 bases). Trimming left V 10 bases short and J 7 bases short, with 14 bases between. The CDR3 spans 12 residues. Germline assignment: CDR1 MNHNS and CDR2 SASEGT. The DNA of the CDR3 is TGTGCCACCTCGGAGGGGAGGAATGAGCAGTTCTTC. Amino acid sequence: CATSEGRNEQFF.

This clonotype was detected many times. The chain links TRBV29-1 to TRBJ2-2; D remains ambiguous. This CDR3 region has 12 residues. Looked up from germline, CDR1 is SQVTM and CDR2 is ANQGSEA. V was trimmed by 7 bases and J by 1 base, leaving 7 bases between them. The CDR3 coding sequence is TGCAGCGCCCTCGAGAACACCGGGGAGCTGTTTTTT. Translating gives CSALENTGELFF.